This T cell receptor beta chain originates from a study of a mutant IDH1 vaccine in newly diagnosed glioma (dated by TCRdb to the early 2020s). As for the study more broadly: Eight vaccinations were administered to patients in weeks 1, 3, 5, 7, 11, 15, 19 and 23, corresponding to visits V03 through V10. Vaccination began 4-6 weeks after radiotherapy alone, or alongside temozolomide cycles in the chemotherapy-containing groups. Of the approximately 33 patients who were treated, around 60% were male and roughly 38% were female, and the mean age was about 40 years. Prior to enrollment, standard therapy consisting of radiotherapy alone, temozolomide alone, or radiochemotherapy with temozolomide had been administered to patients, with the combination being received by most patients. Six visits were used for peripheral blood collection: V03 (baseline), V05, V07, V10, V12 and V13. For exploratory analyses, longitudinal TCRB deep sequencing was carried out in roughly 23 treated patients wherever samples were available.

Concerning this clone: What this receptor recognizes is not known. Base-call qualities are not available, and no considerably larger clone is one nucleotide away.

The library was generated by the immunoSEQ multiplex PCR assay. Following the manufacturer's protocol, the hsTCRB Kit was used to amplify rearranged TCR beta chain sequences. An Illumina MiSeq was used to sequence the TCRB libraries. The authors' pipeline ran thus. The proprietary platform of the kit vendor was used for demultiplexing, trimming and gene mapping. TCRdb took over this immuneACCESS table, retaining in-frame rearrangements with V and J assigned. Such tables are incomplete; in checked studies, under half of the missing clones stem from an unresolved V gene, and the remainder is unexplained. That table gives V, J and clone size, and the DNA gave D and trimming. The sample includes about 20,000 clones, with around 80% observed a single time. The ten top clones hold about 13% of the sample. Study-level results and caveats: Vaccine-induced immune responses across multiple MHC alleles were detected in roughly 94% of patients. Changes in the top peripheral T cell clonotypes picked up by TCRB sequencing did not appear to be linked to pseudoprogression. Selection of PBMC samples for TCRB deep sequencing was based on availability. The authors stated that sample limitations prevented analyses of patient blood samples from being reproduced.

Interpreted using the paper, the time point label stands for: week 23, last vaccination. Every vaccine dose consisted of 300 ug of a 20-mer mutant IDH1 peptide in Montanide, administered subcutaneously together with topical imiquimod. Donors had newly diagnosed WHO grade 3 or 4 IDH1-mutant astrocytomas with loss of nuclear ATRX. The samples were drawn from NOA16, a multicentre, single-arm, open-label phase I trial in Germany that tested a mutant IDH1 peptide vaccine in humans for the first time. Genomic DNA for TCRB sequencing was isolated from EDTA blood with the DNeasy Blood and Tissue Kit. The sequencing here drew on PBMCs, taken from a glioma patient whose treatment included an IDH1 peptide vaccine. This TCR was recovered from a young man with glioma.

The sequenced DNA: TGTGCCAGCAGTTCAGGGACTAGCGGGCAAGAGACCCAGTACTTC. Its protein is CASSSGTSGQETQYF. This chain joins TRBV6-5 to TRBJ2-5, with 12 bases aligning to TRBD2. From cysteine to phenylalanine, the CDR3 is 15 amino acids long. The entry retains the CDR3 DNA only, 45 bases that are in frame from base 1. Trimming accounts for 4 bases at V and 2 bases at J, while the number of junction bases matched to no gene is 2. In the germline V gene, CDR1 corresponds to MNHEY and CDR2 to SVGAGI.